One sample yielded the 5 T cell receptor beta chains listed below, sequenced in a study of technical replicates of blood from a handful of donors. Profiling relied on immunoSEQ multiplex PCR, and the TCRdb table lists in-frame clones only, not all of them. The sample gives 65,000 to 90,000 clones, less than 99% of which show up once; around 0.2% is in the top ten. Source material: T cells isolated from PBMCs. The source of these receptors is a human donor in good health.

This sequence joins TRBV7-9 and TRBJ1-5; TRBD1 matches at 8 bases. Losses at the gene ends were 5 bases for V and 6 bases for J; bases not matched to a gene: 6. The CDR3 covers 14 residues. Germline V gives CDR1 SEHNR, CDR2 FQNEAQ (reference sequence). The CDR3 DNA reads as TGTGCCAGCAGCCCTGGACAGGGAGGTCAGCCCCAGCATTTT. It encodes CASSPGQGGQPQHF.

The chain employs TRBV15 and TRBJ2-7; 8 nucleotides match TRBD2. V was clipped by 3 bases and J by 4 bases; unmatched bases: 11. The CDR3 runs to 16 residues. Germline V gene sequence: CDR1 LNHNV, CDR2 YYDKDF (reference sequence). The CDR3 DNA follows: TGTGCCACCAGCAGGGACTTAGCGGGATCAAGGTACGAGCAGTACTTC. It encodes CATSRDLAGSRYEQYF.

The gene calls are TRBV27 and TRBJ1-2; D is undetermined. Between the trimmed V and J ends, which lost 0 bases and 3 bases, there was a span of 8 bases. The length of the CDR3 is 14 residues. CDR1 is MNHEY, CDR2 SMNVEV, per germline (reference sequence). The CDR3 DNA follows: TGTGCCAGCAGTTTATCACGTGGAGACTATGGCTACACCTTC. Translated, it gives CASSLSRGDYGYTF.

The chain has TRBV7-4 and TRBJ2-7, with D possibly being TRBD1 (5 bases). The V end was cut by 11 bases, the J end by 3 bases, with 11 bases between. This CDR3 has 11 residues. The germline V gene encodes CDR1 SGHVT and CDR2 SQSDAQ. CDR3 sequence reads: CALQECYEQYF. DNA for the CDR3: TGTGCCTTACAGGAGTGCTACGAGCAGTACTTC.

The genes are TRBV4-1 and TRBJ2-5, with D uncertain. Trimming left V 1 base short and J 5 bases short, with 8 bases between. CDR3 length: 13 amino acids. Germline V lookup: CDR1 MGHRA, CDR2 YSYEKL. CDR3 DNA sequence: TGCGCCAGCAGCCAAGTCTTGAGGGAGACCCAGTACTTC. Residues: CASSQVLRETQYF.